Presented here are 3 T cell receptor beta chains from one specimen sequenced in a study of CD8 T cells in Susac syndrome. cDNA came from around 0.5 to 1 ug RNA primed by random hexamers. TCRdb processed the immunoSEQ multiplex PCR reads anew with MiXCR; each CDR3 protein has one entry. The sample lists about 200,000 distinct CDR3 sequences; about 95% were seen once. Sequenced sample: CD4+ T cells from PBMCs. The source is a human donor in good health.

The DNA for the CDR3 is TGTGCCACCAGTGCGGCACATGAAGCTTTCTTT. It yields the protein CATSAAHEAFF. V usage is TRBV24-1 and J usage is TRBJ1-1; D uncertain. The CDR3 spans 11 residues. The germline gives CDR1 KGHDR, CDR2 SFDVKD. V lost 5 bases, J lost 7 bases, and 7 bases lay in between.

J is TRBJ2-1 and V is TRBV29-1; tentative D call: TRBD2 (6 bases). The V end was cut by 7 bases, the J end by 6 bases, with 19 bases between. From germline, CDR1 is SQVTM and CDR2 ANQGSEA. The CDR3 totals 14 residues. CDR3: CSALRGAGGNEQFF. The CDR3 region has the DNA TGCAGCGCCCTTCGCGGAGCCGGGGGCAATGAGCAGTTCTTC.

This clonotype was seen just once. This chain uses TRBV5-6 with TRBJ2-7; 10 nucleotides align to TRBD1. Germline V lookup: CDR1 SGHDT, CDR2 YYEEEE. This CDR3 spans 14 amino acids. V lost 4 bases, J lost 2 bases, and 3 bases stayed unmatched. This CDR3 reads CASSIGTGAYEQYF. The CDR3 nucleotides read TGTGCCAGCAGCATAGGGACAGGGGCCTACGAGCAGTACTTC.